This TCR beta chain was observed in a study of T cells expressing NK-cell markers (dated by TCRdb to the early 2020s). In the study overall: Under 10 donors provided sorted CD3+CD56+NKG2C+, CD3+CD56+NKG2C- and CD3+CD56-NKG2C+ T-cell subsets, whose TCR beta-chain repertoires were profiled. The libraries were sequenced on Illumina HiSeq 2000/2500, MiSeq or NextSeq, producing 2 x 150 bp reads. All eight donors whose samples were sequenced were randomly selected healthy volunteers, three of them men and five women. Among the eight sequenced donors, only one was HCMV-seronegative, while the other seven were HCMV-seropositive.

Overall study results and their limits: Those dominant clonotypes were again the most abundant among CD3+CD56-NKG2C+ cells in several donors, at roughly 25-65%. In roughly 6 donors, the dominant CD3+CD56+NKG2C+ clonotypes were found to rank among the top 10 CD8+ clonotypes and to make up roughly 1.0-7.0% of CD8+ T cells. It remained unclear whether the expanded NKG2C-expressing T cell clones were specific for HCMV antigens.

The CDR1 and CDR2 encoded by the germline V gene are SGHDT and YYEEEE. The CDR3 numbers 15 residues from cysteine through phenylalanine. The DNA sequence is not available. A commercial ELISA kit detecting HCMV-specific IgG in serum was used to determine HCMV serostatus. Peripheral blood mononuclear cells were isolated from blood by Ficoll density gradient centrifugation. Points on this clonotype: Its antigen has not been determined.

Sequencing was performed on an Illumina HiSeq 2000. 5'RACE template switching, by which a universal primer site and unique molecular identifiers were added, was used to make TCR beta cDNA libraries. Priming for cDNA synthesis came from the TCR beta constant segment, and two successive PCR amplification steps followed. The original methods were these. MIGEC handled demultiplexing of the reads and grouping by UMI, while MiTCR was used to assemble and quantify clonotypes. Only TCR cDNA sequences supported by at least two reads were kept to exclude erroneous sequences. The tcR package was used for downstream repertoire analysis, and clonotypes were matched between fractions using CDR3 nucleotide sequence together with V segment. VDJmatch was used to annotate antigen specificity against VDJdb, with one amino acid substitution in CDR3 permitted. Each CDR3 protein sequence appears as one entry after TCRdb reprocessed the reads, and no DNA is included. TCRdb's processing, not the study's, gives the V and J calls here. This sample's clone table shows 400,000 to 500,000 distinct CDR3 sequences. 6% to 8% of the sample rests with the top ten.

The V gene is TRBV5-6 and the J gene is TRBJ1-2; TCRdb's D call, TRBD1, is unchecked because there is no DNA. Material for sequencing was blood T cells: a sorted CD56 or NKG2C T cell subset, CD4+ or CD8+ T cells, or bulk PBMC T cells (not recorded which). This clonotype was sampled from a woman aged 18-70 years in good health. For the CDR3, the sequence is CASSLRDGILYGYTF.